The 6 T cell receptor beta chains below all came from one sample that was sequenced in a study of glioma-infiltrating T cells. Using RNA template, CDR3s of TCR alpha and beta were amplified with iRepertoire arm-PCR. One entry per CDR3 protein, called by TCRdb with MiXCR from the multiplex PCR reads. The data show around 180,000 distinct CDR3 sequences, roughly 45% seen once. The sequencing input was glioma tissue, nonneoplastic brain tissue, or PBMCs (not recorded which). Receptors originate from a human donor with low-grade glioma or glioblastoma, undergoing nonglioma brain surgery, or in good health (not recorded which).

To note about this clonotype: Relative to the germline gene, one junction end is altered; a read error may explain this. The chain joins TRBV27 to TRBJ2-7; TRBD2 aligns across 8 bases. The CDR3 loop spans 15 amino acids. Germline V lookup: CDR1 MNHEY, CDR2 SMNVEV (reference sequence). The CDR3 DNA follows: TGTGCCAGCAGTTTTTCGTCGGGAGGGATGGATGAGCATTTCTTC. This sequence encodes CASSFSSGGMDEHFF.

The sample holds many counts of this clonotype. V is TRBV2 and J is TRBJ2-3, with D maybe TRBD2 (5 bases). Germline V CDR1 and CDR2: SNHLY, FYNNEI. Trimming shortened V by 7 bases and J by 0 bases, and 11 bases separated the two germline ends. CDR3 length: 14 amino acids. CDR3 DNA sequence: TGTGCCAGCACCCTCCGGAGGAGCACAGATACGCAGTATTTT. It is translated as CASTLRRSTDTQYF.

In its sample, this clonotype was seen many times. DNA of the CDR3: TGTGCCAGCAGTCCGACGACGCTGGGTAACACCATATATTTT. It specifies CASSPTTLGNTIYF. The gene calls are TRBV27 and TRBJ1-3; D is uncertain. The CDR3 consists of 14 residues. V lost 5 bases, J lost 7 bases, and 15 bases lay in between. The germline V gene encodes CDR1 MNHEY and CDR2 SMNVEV (reference sequence).

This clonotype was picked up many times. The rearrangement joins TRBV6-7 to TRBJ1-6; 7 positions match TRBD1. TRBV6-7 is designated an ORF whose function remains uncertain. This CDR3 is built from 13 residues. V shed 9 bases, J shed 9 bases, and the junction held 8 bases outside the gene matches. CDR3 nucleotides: TGTGCCAGGGTCGACAGGGAGACTTCACCCCTCCACTTT. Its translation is CARVDRETSPLHF.

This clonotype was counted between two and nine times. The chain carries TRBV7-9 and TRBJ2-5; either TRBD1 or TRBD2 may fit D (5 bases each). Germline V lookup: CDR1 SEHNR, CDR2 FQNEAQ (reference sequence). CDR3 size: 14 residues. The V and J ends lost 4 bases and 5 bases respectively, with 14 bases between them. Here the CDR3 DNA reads TGTGCCAGCAGCTCGACCGGGGCATGGGAGACCCAGTACTTC. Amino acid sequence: CASSSTGAWETQYF. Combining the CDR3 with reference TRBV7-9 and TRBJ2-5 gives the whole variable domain DTGVSQNPRHKITKRGQNVTFRCDPISEHNRLYWYRQTLGQGPEFLTYFQNEAQLEKSRLLSDRFSAERPKGSFSTLEIQRTEQGDSAMYLCASSSTGAWETQYFGPGTRLLVL.

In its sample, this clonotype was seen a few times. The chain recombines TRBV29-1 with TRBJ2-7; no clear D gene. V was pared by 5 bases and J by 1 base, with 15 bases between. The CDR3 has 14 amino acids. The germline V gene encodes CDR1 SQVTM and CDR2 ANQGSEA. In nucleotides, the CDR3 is TGCAGCGTTAGTCCAGGAACTCCTTCCTACGAGCAGTACTTC. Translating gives CSVSPGTPSYEQYF.